One sample yielded the 9 T cell receptor beta chains listed below, sequenced in a study of blood T cell repertoires in COVID-19. Using immunoSEQ multiplex PCR, the repertoire was profiled, and TCRdb retains in-frame clones only, with some absent. This table holds some 130,000 clones, approximately 88% found once. Sequences were obtained from PBMCs or T cells enriched from blood (not recorded which). Receptors originate from a man in his forties or fifties with acute COVID-19.

The chain couples TRBV12-3 or TRBV12-4 to TRBJ1-1; a possible D gene is TRBD1 (5 bases). With 5 bases removed from V and 5 bases from J, the gap between germline ends came to 12 bases. This CDR3 is 13 amino acids long. The CDR3 sequence: CASSPPGGTEAFF. The CDR3, as DNA: TGTGCCAGCAGTCCCCCCGGGGGGACTGAAGCTTTCTTT.

This chain uses TRBV2 with TRBJ1-6; D may be TRBD1 (5 bases). The V and J ends lost 7 bases and 7 bases respectively, with 11 bases between them. Germline assignment: CDR1 SNHLY and CDR2 FYNNEI. The CDR3 is 13 amino acids. The DNA for the CDR3 is TGTGCCAGCATTGGGGGACTAAATTCACCCCTCCACTTT. Amino acid sequence: CASIGGLNSPLHF.

The V gene is TRBV13, the J gene TRBJ2-1; maybe TRBD2 (6 bases). Trimming cost V 4 bases and J 2 bases, with 15 bases left between them. CDR3 length: 16 residues. Germline V CDR1 and CDR2: PRHDT, FYEKMQ (reference sequence). CDR3 protein: CASSSTERRAYNEQFF. The CDR3 DNA follows: TGTGCCAGCAGCTCGACCGAAAGGAGGGCCTACAATGAGCAGTTCTTC.

The gene calls are TRBV7-2 and TRBJ2-3; D is uncertain. Germline assignment: CDR1 SGHTA and CDR2 FQGNSA. CDR3 length: 15 amino acids. Trimming removed 0 bases from V and 5 bases from J, with 12 bases in between. CDR3 sequence reads: CASSLAASRGDTQYF. CDR3 coding DNA: TGTGCCAGCAGCTTAGCAGCGAGCCGAGGAGATACGCAGTATTTT.

This clone occurred once. The chain combines TRBV19 with TRBJ2-2, with D possibly TRBD2 on 6 matching bases. With 3 bases removed from V and 5 bases from J, the gap between germline ends came to 13 bases. The CDR3 consists of 15 residues. CDR1 and CDR2 (germline): LNHDA, SQIVND (reference sequence). This CDR3 reads CASSILLAGTGELFF. The CDR3 nucleotides read TGTGCCAGTAGTATCTTACTAGCCGGTACCGGGGAGCTGTTTTTT.

The chain uses TRBV29-1 and TRBJ2-1; 14 nucleotides line up with TRBD2. The length of the CDR3 is 15 residues. Germline CDR1 SQVTM, CDR2 ANQGSEA. V lost 6 bases and J lost 6; bases outside the gene matches: 7. In nucleotides, the CDR3 is TGCAGCGTCGGTAGGACTAGCGGGAGGAGCAATGAGCAGTTCTTC. Its translation is CSVGRTSGRSNEQFF.

The chain recombines TRBV27 with TRBJ2-1; tentative D call: TRBD2 (6 bases). The CDR3 consists of 15 residues. The V end was cut by 3 bases, the J end by 8 bases, with 17 bases between. The germline V gene has CDR1 MNHEY and CDR2 SMNVEV (reference sequence). CDR3 nucleotides: TGTGCCAGCAGTTTGTCTACCCTGGGAGGCGATGAGCAGTTCTTC. Translating gives CASSLSTLGGDEQFF.

The chain employs TRBV4-3 and TRBJ1-2; TRBD1 matches at 8 bases. The V and J ends lost 0 bases and 0 bases, in that order; junction bases with no gene match: 6. This CDR3 spans 17 amino acids. Germline V gene lookup returns CDR1 LGHNA and CDR2 YSLEER. In DNA form, the CDR3 reads TGCGCCAGCAGCCAAGAAGATCGGACAGGGACTAACTATGGCTACACCTTC. Its protein is CASSQEDRTGTNYGYTF.

J is TRBJ2-1 and V is TRBV24-1; 10 nucleotides line up with TRBD2. This CDR3 spans 18 amino acids. CDR1 is KGHDR, CDR2 SFDVKD, per germline. Unmatched junction bases numbered 12, after V lost 4 bases and J lost 4 bases. The CDR3 nucleotides read TGTGCCACCAGTGAAAAGAAAACCGGGACTAGCGTGTACAATGAGCAGTTCTTC. It translates to CATSEKKTGTSVYNEQFF.